Listed below are T cell receptor beta chains from one sample, sequenced in a study of OX40 agonist ivuxolimab in advanced cancers. Assay: immunoSEQ multiplex PCR; the TCRdb copy retains only in-frame clones and omits some. Here the sample spans about 15,000 clones, approximately 80% being singletons. The material was CD4+ or CD8+ T cells sorted from blood, obtained in a trial of the OX40 agonist ivuxolimab. These TCRs come from an adult with an advanced solid tumor such as melanoma, head and neck, liver or kidney cancer. The CDR3 runs from the conserved cysteine through the conserved F or W. Fields, in order: D gene, clone size, V gene, J gene, CDR3 protein, CDR3 DNA. The D gene is left open where the match is weak. Not every row has a clone size; where given, it reads once, few, many or a size class.

d_gene: TRBD2
abundance: -
v_gene: TRBV5-4
j_gene: TRBJ2-1
CDR3aa: CASSWGGHEQFF
CDR3nt: TGTGCCAGCAGCTGGGGGGGACATGAGCAGTTCTTC

d_gene: -
abundance: -
v_gene: TRBV4-1
j_gene: TRBJ2-2
CDR3aa: CASSQEGMGAQAGELFF
CDR3nt: TGCGCCAGCAGCCAAGAGGGAATGGGGGCGCAGGCCGGGGAGCTGTTTTTT

d_gene: TRBD2
abundance: -
v_gene: TRBV5-4
j_gene: TRBJ2-1
CDR3aa: CASTPLLAGGVGEQFF
CDR3nt: TGTGCCAGCACCCCTCTACTAGCGGGGGGAGTAGGGGAGCAGTTCTTC

d_gene: -
abundance: -
v_gene: TRBV7-3
j_gene: TRBJ2-3
CDR3aa: CASSLTGAGTDTQYF
CDR3nt: TGTGCCAGCAGCTTAACGGGGGCGGGCACAGATACGCAGTATTTT

d_gene: -
abundance: -
v_gene: TRBV9
j_gene: TRBJ2-4
CDR3aa: CASSVQGDSFENIQYF
CDR3nt: TGTGCCAGCAGCGTACAGGGGGACTCCTTCGAAAACATTCAGTACTTC

d_gene: -
abundance: once
v_gene: TRBV5-1
j_gene: TRBJ2-1
CDR3aa: CASSLRQGPSYEQFF
CDR3nt: TGCGCCAGCAGCTTGCGGCAGGGGCCTTCGTATGAGCAGTTCTTC

d_gene: -
abundance: few
v_gene: TRBV5-6
j_gene: TRBJ1-2
CDR3aa: CASSLAGVGEQGYTF
CDR3nt: TGTGCCAGCAGCTTGGCCGGAGTAGGGGAACAAGGCTACACCTTC

d_gene: -
abundance: -
v_gene: TRBV29-1
j_gene: TRBJ2-1
CDR3aa: CSVEGAPGSSYNEQFF
CDR3nt: TGCAGCGTTGAAGGGGCCCCGGGGAGCTCCTACAATGAGCAGTTCTTC

d_gene: -
abundance: once
v_gene: TRBV27
j_gene: TRBJ2-1
CDR3aa: CASSFGSSYNEQFF
CDR3nt: TGTGCCAGCAGTTTCGGGAGCTCCTACAATGAGCAGTTCTTC

d_gene: TRBD2
abundance: -
v_gene: TRBV4-3
j_gene: TRBJ2-1
CDR3aa: CASSQEYGGAMDEQFF
CDR3nt: TGCGCCAGCAGCCAAGAGTACGGGGGGGCCATGGATGAGCAGTTCTTC

d_gene: TRBD2
abundance: -
v_gene: TRBV9
j_gene: TRBJ2-1
CDR3aa: CASSPQRGNEQFF
CDR3nt: TGTGCCAGCAGCCCCCAGCGGGGCAATGAGCAGTTCTTC

d_gene: -
abundance: -
v_gene: TRBV18
j_gene: TRBJ2-2
CDR3aa: CASSPSFSWDRTNTGELFF
CDR3nt: TGTGCCAGCTCACCATCCTTTTCATGGGACCGAACTAACACCGGGGAGCTGTTTTTT

d_gene: -
abundance: -
v_gene: TRBV5-5
j_gene: TRBJ1-1
CDR3aa: CASSLGGGTEAFF
CDR3nt: TGTGCCAGCAGCTTGGGGGGAGGCACTGAAGCTTTCTTT

d_gene: -
abundance: -
v_gene: TRBV9
j_gene: TRBJ2-7
CDR3aa: CASSPPHGDTYEQYF
CDR3nt: TGTGCCAGCAGCCCCCCCCACGGGGATACCTACGAGCAGTACTTC

d_gene: -
abundance: once
v_gene: TRBV5-1
j_gene: TRBJ1-5
CDR3aa: CASSFGSGNQPQHF
CDR3nt: TGCGCCAGCAGTTTCGGGTCGGGCAATCAGCCCCAGCATTTT

d_gene: -
abundance: -
v_gene: TRBV27
j_gene: TRBJ2-7
CDR3aa: CASSTGTYEQYF
CDR3nt: TGTGCCAGCAGTACCGGGACCTACGAGCAGTACTTC

d_gene: -
abundance: -
v_gene: TRBV7-9
j_gene: TRBJ2-1
CDR3aa: CASSLGPEQFF
CDR3nt: TGTGCCAGCAGCTTAGGGCCGGAGCAGTTCTTC

d_gene: -
abundance: -
v_gene: TRBV12-5
j_gene: TRBJ2-1
CDR3aa: CASGRRSVDEQFF
CDR3nt: TGTGCTAGTGGAAGAAGATCGGTGGATGAGCAGTTCTTC